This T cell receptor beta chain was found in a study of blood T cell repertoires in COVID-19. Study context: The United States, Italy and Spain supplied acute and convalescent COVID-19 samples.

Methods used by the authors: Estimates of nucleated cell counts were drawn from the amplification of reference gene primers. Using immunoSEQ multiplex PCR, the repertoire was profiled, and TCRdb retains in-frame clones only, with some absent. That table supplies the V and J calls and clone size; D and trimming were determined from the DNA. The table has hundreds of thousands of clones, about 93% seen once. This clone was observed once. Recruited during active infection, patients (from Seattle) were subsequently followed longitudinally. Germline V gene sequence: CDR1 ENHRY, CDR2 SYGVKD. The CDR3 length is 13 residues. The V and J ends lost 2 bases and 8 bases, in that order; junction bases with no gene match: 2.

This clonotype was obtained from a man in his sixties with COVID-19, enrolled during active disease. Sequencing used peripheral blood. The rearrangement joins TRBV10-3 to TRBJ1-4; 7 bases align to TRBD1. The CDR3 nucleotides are TGTGCCATCAGTGAGGGGACAGTCGAAAAACTGTTTTTT. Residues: CAISEGTVEKLFF.